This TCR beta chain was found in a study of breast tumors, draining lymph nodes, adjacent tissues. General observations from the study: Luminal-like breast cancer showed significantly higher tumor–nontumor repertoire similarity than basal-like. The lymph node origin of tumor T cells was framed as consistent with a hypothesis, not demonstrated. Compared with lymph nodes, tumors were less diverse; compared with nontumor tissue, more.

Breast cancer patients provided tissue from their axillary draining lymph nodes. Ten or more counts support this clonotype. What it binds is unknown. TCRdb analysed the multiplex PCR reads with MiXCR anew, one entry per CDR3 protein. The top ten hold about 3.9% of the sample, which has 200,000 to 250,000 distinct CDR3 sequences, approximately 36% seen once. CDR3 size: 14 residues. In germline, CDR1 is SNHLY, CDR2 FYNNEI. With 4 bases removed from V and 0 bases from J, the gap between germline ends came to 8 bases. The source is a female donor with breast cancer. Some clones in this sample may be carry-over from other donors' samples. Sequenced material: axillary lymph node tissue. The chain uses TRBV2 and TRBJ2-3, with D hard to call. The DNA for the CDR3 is TGTGCCAGCAGTGTTGATACGAGCACAGATACGCAGTATTTT. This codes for CASSVDTSTDTQYF.